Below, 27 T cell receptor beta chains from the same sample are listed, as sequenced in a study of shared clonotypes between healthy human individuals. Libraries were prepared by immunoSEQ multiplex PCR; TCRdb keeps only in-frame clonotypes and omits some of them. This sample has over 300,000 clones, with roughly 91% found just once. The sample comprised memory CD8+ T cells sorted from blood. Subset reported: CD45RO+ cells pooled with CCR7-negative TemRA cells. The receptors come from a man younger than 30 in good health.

In DNA, the CDR3 is TGTGCCAGCAGCCCCGGGGGGCTCTACAATGAGCAGTTCTTC. It encodes CASSPGGLYNEQFF. The chain has TRBV5-6 and TRBJ2-1, with D tentatively TRBD2 (7 bases). Trimming cost V 4 bases and J 3 bases, with 11 bases left between them. Germline-derived CDR1 and CDR2 are SGHDT and YYEEEE. This CDR3 is built from 14 residues.

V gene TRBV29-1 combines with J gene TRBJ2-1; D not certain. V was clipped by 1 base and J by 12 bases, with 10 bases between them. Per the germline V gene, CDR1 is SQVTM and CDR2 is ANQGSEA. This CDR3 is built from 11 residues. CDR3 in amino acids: CSVEALTGQFF. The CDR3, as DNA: TGCAGCGTTGAAGCCCTGACGGGGCAGTTCTTC.

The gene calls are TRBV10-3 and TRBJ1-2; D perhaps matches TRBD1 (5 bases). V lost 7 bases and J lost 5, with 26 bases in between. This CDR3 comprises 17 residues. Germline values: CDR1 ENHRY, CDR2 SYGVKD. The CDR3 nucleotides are TGTGCCATCACCGACAGCGACGGACTATTACAAGGGTATGGCTACACCTTC. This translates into CAITDSDGLLQGYGYTF.

In DNA form, the CDR3 reads TGTGCCAGCAGCCACGGCGGGGGAGCGGAGAATGAGCAGTTCTTC. Translating it yields CASSHGGGAENEQFF. The chain recombines TRBV4-2 with TRBJ2-1; 7 nucleotides align to TRBD2. The ends lost 3 bases at V and 7 bases at J; junction bases unmatched: 9. The CDR3 extends over 15 amino acids. Germline V gene sequence: CDR1 LGHNA, CDR2 YNFKEQ.

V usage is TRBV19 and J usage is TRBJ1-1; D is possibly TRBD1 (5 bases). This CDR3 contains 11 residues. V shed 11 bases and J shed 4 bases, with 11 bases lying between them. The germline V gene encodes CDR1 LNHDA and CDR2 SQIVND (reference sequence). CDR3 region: CAAGMPTEAFF. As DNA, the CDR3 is TGTGCCGCAGGGATGCCCACTGAAGCTTTCTTT.

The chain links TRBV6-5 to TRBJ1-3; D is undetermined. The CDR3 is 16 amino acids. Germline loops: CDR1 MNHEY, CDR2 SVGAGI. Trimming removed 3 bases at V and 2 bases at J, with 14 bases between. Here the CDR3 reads CASSYRSGLAGNTIYF. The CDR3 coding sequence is TGTGCCAGCAGTTATCGTTCTGGCCTCGCTGGAAACACCATATATTTT.

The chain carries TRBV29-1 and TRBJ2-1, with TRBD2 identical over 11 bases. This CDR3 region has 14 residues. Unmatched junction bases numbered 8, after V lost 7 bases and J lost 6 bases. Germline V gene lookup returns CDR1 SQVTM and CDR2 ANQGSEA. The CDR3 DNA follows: TGCAGCGCCATACTAGCGGGAGTAAGCAATGAGCAGTTCTTC. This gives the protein CSAILAGVSNEQFF.

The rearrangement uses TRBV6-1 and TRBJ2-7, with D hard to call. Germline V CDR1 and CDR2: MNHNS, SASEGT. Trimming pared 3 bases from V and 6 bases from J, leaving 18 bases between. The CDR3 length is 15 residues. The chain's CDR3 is CASSELGENMIEQYF. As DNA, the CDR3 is TGTGCCAGCAGTGAGTTAGGTGAGAATATGATCGAGCAGTACTTC.

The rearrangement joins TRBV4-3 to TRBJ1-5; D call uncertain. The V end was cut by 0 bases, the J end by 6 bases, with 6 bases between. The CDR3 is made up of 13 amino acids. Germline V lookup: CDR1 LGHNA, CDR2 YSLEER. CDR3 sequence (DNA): TGCGCCAGCAGCCAAGATAGTAGTCAGCCCCAGCATTTT. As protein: CASSQDSSQPQHF.

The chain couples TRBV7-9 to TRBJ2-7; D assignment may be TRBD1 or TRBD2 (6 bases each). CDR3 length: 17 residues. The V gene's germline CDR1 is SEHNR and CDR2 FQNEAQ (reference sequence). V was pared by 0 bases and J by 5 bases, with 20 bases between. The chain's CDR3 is CASSLALMGSRGDEQYF. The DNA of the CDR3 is TGTGCCAGCAGCTTAGCGCTAATGGGTTCAAGGGGGGACGAGCAGTACTTC.

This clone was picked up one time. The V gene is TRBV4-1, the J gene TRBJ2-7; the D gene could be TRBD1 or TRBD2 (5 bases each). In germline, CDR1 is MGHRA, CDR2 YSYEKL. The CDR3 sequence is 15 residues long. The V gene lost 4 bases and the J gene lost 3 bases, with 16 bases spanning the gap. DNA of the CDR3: TGCGCCAGCAGCCGGGGGTTGCTTCTTTTCTACGAGCAGTACTTC. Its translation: CASSRGLLLFYEQYF.

The CDR3 DNA reads as TGTGCCTGGAGTGAGACAACAGGGATTTTCATGAACACTGAAGCTTTCTTT. This translates into CAWSETTGIFMNTEAFF. The rearrangement uses TRBV30 and TRBJ1-1; possible D gene TRBD1, 6 bases. Germline V gene lookup returns CDR1 GTSNPN and CDR2 SVGIG (reference sequence). The V gene lost 1 base and the J gene lost 0 bases, with 18 bases spanning the gap. This CDR3 has 17 amino acids.

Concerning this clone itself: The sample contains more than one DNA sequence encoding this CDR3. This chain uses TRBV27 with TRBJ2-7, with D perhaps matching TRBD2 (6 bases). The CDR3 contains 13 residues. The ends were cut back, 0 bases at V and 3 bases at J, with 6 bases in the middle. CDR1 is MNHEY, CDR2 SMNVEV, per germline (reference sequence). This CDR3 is CASSLSGGYEQYF. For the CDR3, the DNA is TGTGCCAGCAGTTTATCGGGGGGCTACGAGCAGTACTTC.

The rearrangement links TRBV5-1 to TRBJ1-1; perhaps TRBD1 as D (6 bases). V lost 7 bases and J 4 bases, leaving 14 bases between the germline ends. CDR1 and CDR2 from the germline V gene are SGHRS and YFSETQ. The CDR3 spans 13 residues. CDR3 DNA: TGCGCCAGCCGACCGGACAGTTTCACTGAAGCTTTCTTT. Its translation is CASRPDSFTEAFF.

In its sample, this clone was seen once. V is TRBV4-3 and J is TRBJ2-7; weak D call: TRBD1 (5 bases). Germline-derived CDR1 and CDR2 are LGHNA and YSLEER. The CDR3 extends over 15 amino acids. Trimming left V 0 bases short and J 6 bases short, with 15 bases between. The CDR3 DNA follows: TGCGCCAGCAGCCAAGATTCCAGGGTACACAGCGAGCAGTACTTC. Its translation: CASSQDSRVHSEQYF.

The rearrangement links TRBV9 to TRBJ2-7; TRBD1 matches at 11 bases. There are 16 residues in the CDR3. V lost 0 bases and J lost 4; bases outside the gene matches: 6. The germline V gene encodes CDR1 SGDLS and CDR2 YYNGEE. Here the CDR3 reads CASSVGGTGGQYEQYF. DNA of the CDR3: TGTGCCAGCAGCGTAGGAGGGACAGGGGGTCAATACGAGCAGTACTTC.

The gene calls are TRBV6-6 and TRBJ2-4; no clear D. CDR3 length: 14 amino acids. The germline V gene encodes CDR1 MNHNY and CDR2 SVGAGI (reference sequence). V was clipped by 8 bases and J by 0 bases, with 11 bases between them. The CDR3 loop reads CASDIRLAKNIQYF. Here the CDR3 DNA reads TGTGCCAGCGATATACGGTTAGCCAAAAACATTCAGTACTTC.

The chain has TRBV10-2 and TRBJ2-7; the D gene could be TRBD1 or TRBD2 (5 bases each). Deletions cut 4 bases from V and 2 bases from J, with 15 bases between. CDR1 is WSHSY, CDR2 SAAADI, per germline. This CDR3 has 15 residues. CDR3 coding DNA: TGCGCCAGCAGTGTGTCGGGGACCTTTCCCTACGAGCAGTACTTC. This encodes CASSVSGTFPYEQYF.

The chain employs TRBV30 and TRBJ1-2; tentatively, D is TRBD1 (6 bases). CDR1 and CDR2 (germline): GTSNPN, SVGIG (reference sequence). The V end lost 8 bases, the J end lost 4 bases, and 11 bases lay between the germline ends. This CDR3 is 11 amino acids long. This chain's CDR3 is CAGDTGYGYTF. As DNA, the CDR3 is TGTGCCGGGGACACCGGCTATGGCTACACCTTC.

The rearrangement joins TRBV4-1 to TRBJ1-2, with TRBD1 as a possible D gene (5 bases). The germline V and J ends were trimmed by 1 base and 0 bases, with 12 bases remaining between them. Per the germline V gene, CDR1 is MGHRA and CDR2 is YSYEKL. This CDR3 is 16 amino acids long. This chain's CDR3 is CASSQVGGPANYGYTF. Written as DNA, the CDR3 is TGCGCCAGCAGCCAAGTTGGGGGTCCAGCTAACTATGGCTACACCTTC.

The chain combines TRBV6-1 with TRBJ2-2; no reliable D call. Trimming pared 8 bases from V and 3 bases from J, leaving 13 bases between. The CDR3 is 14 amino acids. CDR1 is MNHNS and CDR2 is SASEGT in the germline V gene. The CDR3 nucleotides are TGTGCCAGCTCTCCCTCCCCGGACACCGGGGAGCTGTTTTTT. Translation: CASSPSPDTGELFF.

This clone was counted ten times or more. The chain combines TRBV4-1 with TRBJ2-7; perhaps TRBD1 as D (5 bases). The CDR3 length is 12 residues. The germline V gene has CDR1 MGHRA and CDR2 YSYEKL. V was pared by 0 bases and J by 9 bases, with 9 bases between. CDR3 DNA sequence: TGCGCCAGCAGCCAAGAGGGGCTGATGCAGTACTTC. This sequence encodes CASSQEGLMQYF.

CDR3 loop: CASSWSQGSEQYF. The DNA for the CDR3 is TGTGCCAGCAGCTGGTCACAGGGTTCCGAGCAGTACTTC. The chain employs TRBV5-6 and TRBJ2-7, with D tentatively TRBD1 (6 bases). The CDR3 is 13 amino acids. CDR1 and CDR2 (germline): SGHDT, YYEEEE. The V gene lost 3 bases and the J gene lost 6 bases, with 13 bases spanning the gap.

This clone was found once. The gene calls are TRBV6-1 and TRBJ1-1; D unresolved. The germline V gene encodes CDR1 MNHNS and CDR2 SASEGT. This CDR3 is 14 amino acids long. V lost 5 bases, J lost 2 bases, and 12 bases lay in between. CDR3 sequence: CASSPRTVNTEAFF. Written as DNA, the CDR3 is TGTGCCAGCAGTCCCCGGACCGTTAACACTGAAGCTTTCTTT.

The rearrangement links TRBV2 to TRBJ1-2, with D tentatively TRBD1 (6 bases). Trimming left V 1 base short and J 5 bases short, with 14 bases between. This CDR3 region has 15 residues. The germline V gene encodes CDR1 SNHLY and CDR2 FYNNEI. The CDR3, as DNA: TGTGCCAGCAGTGAAGAGCAGGGGAGGATATATGGCTACACCTTC. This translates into CASSEEQGRIYGYTF.

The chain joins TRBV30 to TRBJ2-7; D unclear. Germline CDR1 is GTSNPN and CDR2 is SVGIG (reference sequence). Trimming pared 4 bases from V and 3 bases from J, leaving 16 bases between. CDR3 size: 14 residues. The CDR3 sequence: CAWTEPWTFYEQYF. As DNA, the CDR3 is TGTGCCTGGACTGAGCCTTGGACCTTCTACGAGCAGTACTTC.

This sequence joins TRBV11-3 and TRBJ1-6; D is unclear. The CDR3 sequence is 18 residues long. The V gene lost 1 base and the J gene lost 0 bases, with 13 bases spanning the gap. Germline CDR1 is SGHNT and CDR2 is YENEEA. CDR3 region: CASSLAPDVSSYNSPLHF. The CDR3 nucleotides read TGTGCCAGCAGCTTAGCACCCGACGTAAGCTCCTATAATTCACCCCTCCACTTT.